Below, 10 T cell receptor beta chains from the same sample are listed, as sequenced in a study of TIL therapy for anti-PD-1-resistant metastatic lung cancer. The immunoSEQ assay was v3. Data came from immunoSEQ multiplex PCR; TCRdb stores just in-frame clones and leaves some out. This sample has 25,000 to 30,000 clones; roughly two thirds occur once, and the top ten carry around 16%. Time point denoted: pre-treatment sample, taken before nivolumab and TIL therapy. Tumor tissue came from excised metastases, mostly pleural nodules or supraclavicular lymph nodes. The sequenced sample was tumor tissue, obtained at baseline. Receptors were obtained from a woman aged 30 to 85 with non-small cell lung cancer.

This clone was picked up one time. The CDR3 nucleotides read TGTGCCAGCAGTCCTCGCGGACTAGCGGGAGGGTGGGAGCAGTACTTC. Its protein is CASSPRGLAGGWEQYF. The chain joins TRBV2 to TRBJ2-7; TRBD2 matches 15 bases. CDR1 is SNHLY, CDR2 FYNNEI, per germline. V shed 5 bases and J 7 bases; nucleotides not matched to a gene: 9. The CDR3 covers 16 residues.

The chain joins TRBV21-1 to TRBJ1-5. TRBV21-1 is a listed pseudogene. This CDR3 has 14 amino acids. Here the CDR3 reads CASSRSYSNQPQHF. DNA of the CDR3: TGTGCCAGCTCAAGGAGTTATAGCAATCAGCCCCAGCATTTT.

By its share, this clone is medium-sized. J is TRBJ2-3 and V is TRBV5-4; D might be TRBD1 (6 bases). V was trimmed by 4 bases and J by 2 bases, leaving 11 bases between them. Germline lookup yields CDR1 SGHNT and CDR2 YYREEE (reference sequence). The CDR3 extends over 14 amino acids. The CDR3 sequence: CASSPRGHTDTQYF. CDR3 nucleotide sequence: TGTGCCAGCAGCCCCCGGGGACACACAGATACGCAGTATTTT.

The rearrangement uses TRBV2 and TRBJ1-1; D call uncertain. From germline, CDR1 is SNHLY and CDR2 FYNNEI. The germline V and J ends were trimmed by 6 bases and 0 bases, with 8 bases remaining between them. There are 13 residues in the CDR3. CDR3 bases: TGTGCCAGCAGGAAGGGAATGAACACTGAAGCTTTCTTT. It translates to CASRKGMNTEAFF.

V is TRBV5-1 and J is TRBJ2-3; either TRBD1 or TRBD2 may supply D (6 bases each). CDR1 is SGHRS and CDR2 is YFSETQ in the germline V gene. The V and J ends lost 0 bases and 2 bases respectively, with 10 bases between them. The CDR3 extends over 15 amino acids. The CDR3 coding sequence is TGCGCCAGCAGCTTGGAGGGGGGACCCACAGATACGCAGTATTTT. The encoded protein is CASSLEGGPTDTQYF.

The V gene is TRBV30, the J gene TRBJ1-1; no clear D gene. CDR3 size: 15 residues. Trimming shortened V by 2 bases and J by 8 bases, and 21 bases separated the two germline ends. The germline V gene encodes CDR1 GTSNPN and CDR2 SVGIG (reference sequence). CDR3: CAWSRWGPGYEEAFF. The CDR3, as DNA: TGTGCCTGGAGTCGGTGGGGTCCGGGGTATGAGGAAGCTTTCTTT.

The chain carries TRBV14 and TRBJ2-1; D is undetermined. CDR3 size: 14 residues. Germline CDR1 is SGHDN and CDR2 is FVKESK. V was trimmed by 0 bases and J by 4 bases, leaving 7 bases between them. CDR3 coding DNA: TGTGCCAGCAGCCAAGATCTAAGTTACAATGAGCAGTTCTTC. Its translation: CASSQDLSYNEQFF.

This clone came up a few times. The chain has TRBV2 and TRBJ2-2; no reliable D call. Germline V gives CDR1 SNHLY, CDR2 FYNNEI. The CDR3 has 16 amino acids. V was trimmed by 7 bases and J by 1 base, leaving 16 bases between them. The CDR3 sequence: CASNPQRTMNTGELFF. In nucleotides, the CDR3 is TGTGCCAGCAATCCCCAGCGAACGATGAACACCGGGGAGCTGTTTTTT.

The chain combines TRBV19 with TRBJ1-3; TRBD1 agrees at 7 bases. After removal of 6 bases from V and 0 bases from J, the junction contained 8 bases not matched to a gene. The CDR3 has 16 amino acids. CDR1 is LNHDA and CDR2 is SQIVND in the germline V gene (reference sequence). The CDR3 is CASSPLQGISGNTIYF. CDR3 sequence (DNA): TGTGCCAGTAGCCCTTTACAGGGGATCTCTGGAAACACCATATATTTT.

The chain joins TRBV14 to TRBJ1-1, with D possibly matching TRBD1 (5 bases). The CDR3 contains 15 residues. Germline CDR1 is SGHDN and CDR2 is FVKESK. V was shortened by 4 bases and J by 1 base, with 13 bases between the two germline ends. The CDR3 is CASSPRVGGNTEAFF. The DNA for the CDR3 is TGTGCCAGCAGCCCACGGGTCGGGGGGAACACTGAAGCTTTCTTT.